The text below deals with one TCR beta chain. The antigen is unknown. The source of the sample is a study of monozygotic twins with inflammatory bowel disease. Germline CDR1 is DFQATT and CDR2 is SNEGSKA (reference sequence). The CDR3 length is 13 residues. During cDNA synthesis, UMIs that each contained a 6-nucleotide sample barcode were added by means of template switching. Nested PCRs (16 and 9 cycles, two total) were applied to TCRalpha and TCRbeta cDNA. TCRdb re-called the 5' RACE reads and shows each CDR3 protein once, DNA omitted. Its table lists nearly 450,000 distinct CDR3 sequences. Study outcomes and limitations: Patient-specific immunosuppressive treatments may have made repertoires more variable. Healthy co-twins exceeded IBD patients in TCRbeta diversity as measured by inverse Simpson.

The TCR originated in a human donor with ulcerative colitis or Crohn's disease, or a healthy co-twin of an affected twin (not recorded which). V gene TRBV20-1 combines with J gene TRBJ2-7. Sequencing was carried out using blood. CDR3: CSARSGSSYEQYF.